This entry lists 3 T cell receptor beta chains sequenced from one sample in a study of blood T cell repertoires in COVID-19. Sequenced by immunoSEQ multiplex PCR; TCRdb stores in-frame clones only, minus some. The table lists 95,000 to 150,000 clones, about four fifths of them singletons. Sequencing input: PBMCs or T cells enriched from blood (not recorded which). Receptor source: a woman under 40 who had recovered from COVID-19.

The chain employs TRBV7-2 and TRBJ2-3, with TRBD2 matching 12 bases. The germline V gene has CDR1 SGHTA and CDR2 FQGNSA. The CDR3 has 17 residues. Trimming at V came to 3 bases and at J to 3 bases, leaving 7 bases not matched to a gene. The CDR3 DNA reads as TGTGCCAGCAGCTTCAGGACTAGCGGGATTTGGACAGATACGCAGTATTTT. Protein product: CASSFRTSGIWTDTQYF. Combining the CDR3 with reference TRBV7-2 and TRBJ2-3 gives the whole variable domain GAGVSQSPSNKVTEKGKDVELRCDPISGHTALYWYRQSLGQGLEFLIYFQGNSAPDKSGLPSDRFSAERTGGSVSTLTIQRTQQEDSAVYLCASSFRTSGIWTDTQYFGPGTRLTVL.

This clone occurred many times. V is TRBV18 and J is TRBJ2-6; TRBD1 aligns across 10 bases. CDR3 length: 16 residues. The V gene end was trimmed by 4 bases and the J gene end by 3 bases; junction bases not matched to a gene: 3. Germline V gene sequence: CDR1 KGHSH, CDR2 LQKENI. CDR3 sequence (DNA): TGTGCCAGCTCACGGACAGGGGGTTTTGGGGCCAACGTCCTGACTTTC. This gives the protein CASSRTGGFGANVLTF.

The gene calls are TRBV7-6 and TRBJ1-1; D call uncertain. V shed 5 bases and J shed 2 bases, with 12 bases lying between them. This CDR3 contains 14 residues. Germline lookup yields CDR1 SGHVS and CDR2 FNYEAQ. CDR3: CASSLTLSNTEAFF. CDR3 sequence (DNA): TGTGCCAGCAGCCTTACACTATCTAACACTGAAGCTTTCTTT. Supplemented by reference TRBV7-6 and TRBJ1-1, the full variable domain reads GAGVSQSPRYKVTKRGQDVALRCDPISGHVSLYWYRQALGQGPEFLTYFNYEAQQDKSGLPNDRFSAERPEGSISTLTIQRTEQRDSAMYRCASSLTLSNTEAFFGQGTRLTVV.